This T cell receptor beta chain was found in a study of blood T cell repertoires in COVID-19. Study-wide context: The United States, Italy and Spain were the sources of the acute and convalescent COVID-19 samples. Nucleic acid was either cDNA or gDNA, and it came from T cells, B-cell-depleted T cells, or PBMCs.

Assay used: immunoSEQ multiplex PCR; TCRdb lists only in-frame clones, some missing. The repertoire includes about 80,000 clones, roughly 76% of them detected once, and roughly 15% sits in the top ten. The TCR was taken from a man aged 65 to 85 with active or convalescent COVID-19. Sequencing was carried out using peripheral blood.

The CDR3 DNA is TGTGCCAGCAGCTGGGCCGGGGGAAATTCACCCCTCCACTTT. It yields the protein CASSWAGGNSPLHF. The rearrangement links TRBV27 to TRBJ1-6, with D maybe TRBD1 (5 bases). Deletions cut 6 bases from V and 7 bases from J, with 13 bases between. CDR1 MNHEY and CDR2 SMNVEV come from the germline V gene (reference sequence). The length of the CDR3 is 14 residues.